A selection of T cell receptor beta chains follows, all from one sample in a study of molecular identifiers for immune sequencing clone quantification. Each CDR3 protein is one row after TCRdb ran MiXCR on the PCR reads. Here the sample spans 8,800 or so distinct CDR3 sequences, approximately 31% being singletons. Sequenced material: naive CD8+ T cells from blood, with Jurkat cell RNA spiked in. These receptor sequences come from a human donor in good health. Some libraries in this study had Jurkat cell RNA spiked in. Both conserved end residues are part of each CDR3. Only part of the rows carry a size: once, few, many, or a class if the clone is expanded.

16	NA	TRBV19	CASAPGAKMSNQPQHF
12	once	TRBV5-6	CASSSLNNEQCF
13	NA	TRBV5-6	CASSWDYSYEQYF
15	few	TRBV9	CASSVVGRAQETQYF
13	NA	TRBV28	CASSPRGNQPQHF
14	few	TRBV20-1	CSATTSGKFYEQFF
15	NA	TRBV20-1	CSARHDGRPAGELFF
13	NA	TRBV28	CASSLRGVWELFF
15	once	TRBV7-6	CASSSPAGGYNEQFF
17	few	TRBV28	CASRPSWASRERETQYF
13	few	TRBV20-1	CSARAGDYQPQHF
14	NA	TRBV20-1	CSARLAGVGETQYF
14	NA	TRBV3-2	CASSQDNANTEVFF